This section outlines one T cell receptor beta chain sequence together with its context. This entry is derived from a study of blood T cell repertoires in COVID-19. Study at large: Specimens from acute and convalescent COVID-19 originated in the United States, Italy and Spain. T cells, B-cell-depleted T cells, or PBMCs provided the cDNA or gDNA that served as material.

Authors' processing steps: Counts of nucleated cells, estimated from reference gene primer amplification, were obtained. Libraries were prepared by immunoSEQ multiplex PCR; TCRdb keeps only in-frame clonotypes and omits some of them. V, J and clone size derive from that table, while D and trimming were established from the DNA sequence. This sample has about 190,000 clones, with roughly 90% found just once. The material sequenced was peripheral blood. This clonotype was sampled from a man in his forties with acute or convalescent COVID-19.

CDR3 coding DNA: TGTGCCAGCAGCTTACGCCAGGGGAGCAACGAGCAGTACTTC. Translating gives CASSLRQGSNEQYF. This chain links TRBV7-9 with TRBJ2-7; D perhaps matches TRBD1 (6 bases). CDR3 size: 14 residues. The V end was cut by 2 bases, the J end by 5 bases, with 13 bases between. In germline, CDR1 is SEHNR, CDR2 FQNEAQ (reference sequence).